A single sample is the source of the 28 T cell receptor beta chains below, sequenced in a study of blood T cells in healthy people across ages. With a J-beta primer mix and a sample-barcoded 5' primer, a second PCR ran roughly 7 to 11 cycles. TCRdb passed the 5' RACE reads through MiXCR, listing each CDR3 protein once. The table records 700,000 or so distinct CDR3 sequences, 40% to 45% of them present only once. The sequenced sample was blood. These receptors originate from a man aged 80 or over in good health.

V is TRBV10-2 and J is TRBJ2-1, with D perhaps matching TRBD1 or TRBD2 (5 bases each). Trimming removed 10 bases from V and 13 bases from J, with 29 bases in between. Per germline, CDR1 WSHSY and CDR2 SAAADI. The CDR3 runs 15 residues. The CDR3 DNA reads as TGCGCCATCCAACGGGGCAGGGTGGCTGGAGAGACCCAGTTCTTC. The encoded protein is CAIQRGRVAGETQFF.

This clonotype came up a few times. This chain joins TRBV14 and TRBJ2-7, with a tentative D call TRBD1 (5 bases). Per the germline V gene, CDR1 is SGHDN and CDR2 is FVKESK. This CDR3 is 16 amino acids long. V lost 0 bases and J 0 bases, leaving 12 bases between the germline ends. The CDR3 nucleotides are TGTGCCAGCAGCCAAGATAAAGGGGCGGCCTCCTACGAGCAGTACTTC. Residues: CASSQDKGAASYEQYF.

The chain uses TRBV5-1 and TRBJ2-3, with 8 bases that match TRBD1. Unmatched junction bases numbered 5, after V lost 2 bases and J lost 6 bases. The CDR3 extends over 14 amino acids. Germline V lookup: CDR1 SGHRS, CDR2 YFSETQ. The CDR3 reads CASSFDRGSDTQYF. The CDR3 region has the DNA TGCGCCAGCAGCTTTGACAGGGGATCCGATACGCAGTATTTT. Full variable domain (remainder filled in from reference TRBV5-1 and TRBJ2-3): KAGVTQTPRYLIKTRGQQVTLSCSPISGHRSVSWYQQTPGQGLQFLFEYFSETQRNKGNFPGRFSGRQFSNSRSEMNVSTLELGDSALYLCASSFDRGSDTQYFGPGTRLTVL.

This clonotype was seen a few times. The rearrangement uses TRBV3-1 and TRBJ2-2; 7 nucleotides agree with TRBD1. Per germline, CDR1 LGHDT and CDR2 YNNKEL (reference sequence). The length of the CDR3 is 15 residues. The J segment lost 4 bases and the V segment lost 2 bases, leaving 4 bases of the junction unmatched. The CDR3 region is CASSQRTGVTGELFF. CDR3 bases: TGTGCCAGCAGCCAACGGACAGGCGTCACCGGGGAGCTGTTTTTT.

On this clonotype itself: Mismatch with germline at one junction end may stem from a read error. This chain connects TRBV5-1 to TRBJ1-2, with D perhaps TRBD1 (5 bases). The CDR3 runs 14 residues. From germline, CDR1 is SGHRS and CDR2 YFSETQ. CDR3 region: CASSLGPNVYGYTF. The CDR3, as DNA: TGCGCCAGCAGTTTGGGACCGAACGTCTATGGCTACACCTTC.

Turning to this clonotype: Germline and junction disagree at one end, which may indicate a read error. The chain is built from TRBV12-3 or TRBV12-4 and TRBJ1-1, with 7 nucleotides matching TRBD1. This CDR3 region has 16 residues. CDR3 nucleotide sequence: TGTGCTAGCAAAAACACGCTACAGGGGAGGAACACTGAAGCTTTCTTT. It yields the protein CASKNTLQGRNTEAFF.

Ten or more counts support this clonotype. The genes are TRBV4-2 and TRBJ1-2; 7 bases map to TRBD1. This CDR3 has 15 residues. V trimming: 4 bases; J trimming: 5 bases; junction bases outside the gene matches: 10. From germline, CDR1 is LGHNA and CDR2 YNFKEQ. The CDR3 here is CASSPEGGVWYGYTF. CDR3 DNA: TGTGCCAGCAGCCCCGAAGGGGGCGTCTGGTATGGCTACACCTTC.

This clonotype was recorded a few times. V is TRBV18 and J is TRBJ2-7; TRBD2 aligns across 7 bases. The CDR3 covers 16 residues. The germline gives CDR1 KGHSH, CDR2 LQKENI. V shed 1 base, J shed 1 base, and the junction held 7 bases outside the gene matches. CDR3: CASSPLRTSDSYEQYF. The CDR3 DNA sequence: TGTGCCAGCTCACCACTCCGGACTAGTGATTCCTACGAGCAGTACTTC.

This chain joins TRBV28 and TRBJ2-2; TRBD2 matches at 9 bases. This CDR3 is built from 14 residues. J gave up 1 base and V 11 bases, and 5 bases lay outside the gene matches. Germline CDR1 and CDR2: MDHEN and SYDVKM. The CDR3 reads CAGSGGGNTGELFF. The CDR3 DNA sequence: TGTGCCGGTAGCGGGGGAGGGAACACCGGGGAGCTGTTTTTT.

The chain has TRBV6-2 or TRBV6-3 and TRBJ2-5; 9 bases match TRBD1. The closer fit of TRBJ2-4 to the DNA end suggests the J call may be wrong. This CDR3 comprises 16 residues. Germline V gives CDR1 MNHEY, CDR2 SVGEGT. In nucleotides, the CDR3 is TGTGCCAGCAGGTCCAGTATCGGGACAGGGATGAACATTCAGTACTTC. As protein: CASRSSIGTGMNIQYF.

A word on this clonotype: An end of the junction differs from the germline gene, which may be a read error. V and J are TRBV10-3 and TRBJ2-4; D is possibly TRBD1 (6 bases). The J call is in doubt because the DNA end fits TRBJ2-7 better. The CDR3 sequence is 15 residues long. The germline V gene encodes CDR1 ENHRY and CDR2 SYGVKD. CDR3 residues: CATSESGRGTNEQYF. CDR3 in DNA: TGTGCCACCAGTGAGTCCGGCAGGGGAACAAACGAGCAGTACTTC.

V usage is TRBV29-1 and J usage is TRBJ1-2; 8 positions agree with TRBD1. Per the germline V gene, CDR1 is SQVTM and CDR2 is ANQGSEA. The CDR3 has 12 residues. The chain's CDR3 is CAHTDRVSGYTF. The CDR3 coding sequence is TGCGCACATACGGACAGGGTCTCTGGCTACACCTTC.

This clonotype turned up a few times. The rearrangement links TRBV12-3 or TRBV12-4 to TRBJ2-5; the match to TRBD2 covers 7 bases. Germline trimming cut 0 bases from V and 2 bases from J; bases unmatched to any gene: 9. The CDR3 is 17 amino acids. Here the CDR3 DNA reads TGTGCCAGCAGTTTAGCGCTGGCTAGCGGTCTACAAGAGACCCAGTACTTC. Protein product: CASSLALASGLQETQYF.

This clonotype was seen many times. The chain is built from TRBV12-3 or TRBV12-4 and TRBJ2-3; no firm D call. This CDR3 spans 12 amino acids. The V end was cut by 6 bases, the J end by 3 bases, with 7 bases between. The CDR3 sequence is CASRAWTDTQYF. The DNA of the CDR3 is TGTGCCAGCAGAGCATGGACAGATACGCAGTATTTT.

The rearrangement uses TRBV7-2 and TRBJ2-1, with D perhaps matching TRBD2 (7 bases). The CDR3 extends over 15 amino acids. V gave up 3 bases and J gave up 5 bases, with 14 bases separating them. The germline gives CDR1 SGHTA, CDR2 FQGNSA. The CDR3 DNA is TGTGCCAGCAGCTTGGGGGGGGCCGGGGACAATGAGCAGTTCTTC. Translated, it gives CASSLGGAGDNEQFF.

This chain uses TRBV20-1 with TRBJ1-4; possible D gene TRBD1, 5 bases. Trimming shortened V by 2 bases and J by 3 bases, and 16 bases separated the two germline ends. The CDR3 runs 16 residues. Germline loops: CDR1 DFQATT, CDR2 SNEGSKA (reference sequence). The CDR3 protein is CSARSAGGAANEKLFF. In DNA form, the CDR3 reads TGCAGTGCTAGATCCGCGGGCGGGGCTGCTAATGAAAAACTGTTTTTT.

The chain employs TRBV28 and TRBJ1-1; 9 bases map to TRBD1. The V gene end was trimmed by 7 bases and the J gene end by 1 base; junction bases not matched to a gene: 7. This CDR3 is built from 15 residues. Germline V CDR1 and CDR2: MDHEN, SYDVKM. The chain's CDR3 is CASTSGDRENTEAFF. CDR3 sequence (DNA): TGTGCCAGCACCTCCGGGGACAGGGAGAACACTGAAGCTTTCTTT. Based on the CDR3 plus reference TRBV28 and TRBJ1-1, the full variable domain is DVKVTQSSRYLVKRTGEKVFLECVQDMDHENMFWYRQDPGLGLRLIYFSYDVKMKEKGDIPEGYSVSREKKERFSLILESASTNQTSMYLCASTSGDRENTEAFFGQGTRLTVV.

CDR3 in DNA: TGCGGAGCGGTGGGGCGGCTCAACTATGGCTACACCTTC. It translates to CGAVGRLNYGYTF. The genes are TRBV29-1 and TRBJ1-2, with D tentatively TRBD1 (5 bases). The germline CDR1 and CDR2 sequences are SQVTM and ANQGSEA. This CDR3 is built from 13 residues.

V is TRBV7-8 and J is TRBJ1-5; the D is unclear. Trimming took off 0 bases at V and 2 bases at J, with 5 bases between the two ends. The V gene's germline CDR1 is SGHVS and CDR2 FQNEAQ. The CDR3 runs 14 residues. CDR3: CASSLARGNQPQHF. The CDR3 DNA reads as TGTGCCAGCAGCTTAGCCCGAGGCAATCAGCCCCAGCATTTT.

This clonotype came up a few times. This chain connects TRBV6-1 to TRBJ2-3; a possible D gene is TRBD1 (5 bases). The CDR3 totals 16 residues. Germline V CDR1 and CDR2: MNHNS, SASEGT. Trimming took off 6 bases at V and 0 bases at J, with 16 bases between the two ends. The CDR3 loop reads CASRLNRQTSTDTQYF. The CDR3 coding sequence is TGTGCCAGCAGGCTAAACAGGCAGACTAGCACAGATACGCAGTATTTT.

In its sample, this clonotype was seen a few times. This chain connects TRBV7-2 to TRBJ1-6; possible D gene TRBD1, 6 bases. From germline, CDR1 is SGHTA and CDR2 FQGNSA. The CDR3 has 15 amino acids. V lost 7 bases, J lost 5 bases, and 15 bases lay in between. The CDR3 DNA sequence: TGTGCCAGCACCCGGGAAGGGGGAAATAATTCACCCCTCCACTTT. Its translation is CASTREGGNNSPLHF.

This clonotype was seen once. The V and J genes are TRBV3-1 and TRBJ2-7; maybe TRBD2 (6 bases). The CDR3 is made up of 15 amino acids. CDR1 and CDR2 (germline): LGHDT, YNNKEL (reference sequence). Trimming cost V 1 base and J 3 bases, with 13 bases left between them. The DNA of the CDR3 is TGTGCCAGCAGCCAAGGAGTAGGAGGGGTCTACGAGCAGTACTTC. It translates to CASSQGVGGVYEQYF.

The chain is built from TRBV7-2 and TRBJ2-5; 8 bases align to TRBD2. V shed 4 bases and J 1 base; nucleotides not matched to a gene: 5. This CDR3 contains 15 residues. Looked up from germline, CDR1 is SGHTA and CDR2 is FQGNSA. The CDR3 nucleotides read TGTGCCAGCAGCTCAACAGGGACTAGCCAAGAGACCCAGTACTTC. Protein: CASSSTGTSQETQYF.

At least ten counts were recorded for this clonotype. DNA for the CDR3: TGTGCCAGCAGCCAAGGGGAGACCGGGACTGGCTCCTACGAGCAGTACTTC. Protein sequence: CASSQGETGTGSYEQYF. The chain joins TRBV4-2 to TRBJ2-7; D may be TRBD2 (6 bases). This CDR3 has 17 amino acids. The V gene's germline CDR1 is LGHNA and CDR2 YNFKEQ. V lost 1 base to trimming and J lost 0 bases, with 16 bases between them.

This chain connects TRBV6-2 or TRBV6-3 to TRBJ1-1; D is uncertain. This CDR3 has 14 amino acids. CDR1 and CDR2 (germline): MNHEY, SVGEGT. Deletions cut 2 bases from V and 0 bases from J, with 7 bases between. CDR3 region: CASSYMGLNTEAFF. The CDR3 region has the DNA TGTGCCAGCAGTTACATGGGTTTGAACACTGAAGCTTTCTTT.

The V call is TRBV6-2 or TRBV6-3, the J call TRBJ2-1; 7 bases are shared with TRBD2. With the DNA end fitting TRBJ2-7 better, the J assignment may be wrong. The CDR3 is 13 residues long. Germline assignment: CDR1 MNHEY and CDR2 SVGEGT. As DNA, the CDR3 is TGTGCCGTCGGGAGGAGCTCCTACAATGAGCAGTACTTC. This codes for CAVGRSSYNEQYF.

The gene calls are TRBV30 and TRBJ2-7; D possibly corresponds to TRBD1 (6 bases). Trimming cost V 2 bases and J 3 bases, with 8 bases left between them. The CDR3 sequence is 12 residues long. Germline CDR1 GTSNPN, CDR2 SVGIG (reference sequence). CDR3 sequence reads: CAWSNRVYEQYF. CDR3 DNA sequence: TGTGCCTGGAGTAACAGGGTCTACGAGCAGTACTTC.

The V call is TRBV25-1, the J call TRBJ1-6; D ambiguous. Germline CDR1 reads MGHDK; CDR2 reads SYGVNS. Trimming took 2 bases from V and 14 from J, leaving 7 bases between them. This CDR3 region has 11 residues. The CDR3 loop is CASSESSALHF. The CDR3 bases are TGTGCCAGCAGTGAAAGCAGTGCCCTCCACTTT.